These T cell receptor beta chains were read from a single sample in a study of CD8 T cells in Susac syndrome. TCRdb independently ran MiXCR on the immunoSEQ multiplex PCR reads; one entry per CDR3 protein. This table has tens of thousands of distinct CDR3 sequences, approximately 93% appearing once. The sequencing input was CD8+ T cells from PBMCs. Receptors were obtained from a human donor with Susac syndrome. The CDR3 runs from the conserved cysteine through the conserved F or W. A D gene is named only where the DNA matches it firmly. Some rows mark clone size as missing; the rest say once, few, many or name a class of expanded clone.

clone_size	v_call	d_call	j_call	cdr3_nt	cdr3_aa
-	TRBV12-1	-	TRBJ1-6	TGTGCCAGCAGAATGGACAGAGGAGGTAATTCACCCCTCCACTTT	CASRMDRGGNSPLHF
-	TRBV2	-	TRBJ2-7	TGTGCCAGCAGTGAACGGCTAGTCTACGAGCAGTACTTC	CASSERLVYEQYF
once	TRBV28	-	TRBJ2-3	TGTGCCAGCAGTTCACCCCGGAAGGTCACAGATACGCAGTATTTT	CASSSPRKVTDTQYF
-	TRBV27	-	TRBJ1-5	TGTGCCAGCAAGGGAGGGAATCAGCCCCAGCATTTT	CASKGGNQPQHF
-	TRBV10-2	-	TRBJ1-6	TGCGCCAGCAGCGACGGCCTCCTCCACTTT	CASSDGLLHF
-	TRBV7-9	-	TRBJ1-2	TGTGCCAGCAGCCCTAAGGATTATGGCTACACCTTC	CASSPKDYGYTF
-	TRBV5-1	-	TRBJ2-3	TGCGCCAGCAGCTTGGGGGTTGGGGGTCTCACAGATACGCAGTATTTT	CASSLGVGGLTDTQYF
-	TRBV20-1	-	TRBJ2-5	TGCAGTGCCCCAAGCGAGGGACCTCAAGAGACCCAGTACTTC	CSAPSEGPQETQYF
-	TRBV20-1	TRBD2	TRBJ2-1	TGCAGTGCTCGACTAGCGGACCTCAATGAGCAGTTCTTC	CSARLADLNEQFF
-	TRBV15	-	TRBJ1-5	TGTGCCACCAGCTCTTATAGCAATCAGCCCCAGCATTTT	CATSSYSNQPQHF
-	TRBV11-2	TRBD2	TRBJ2-1	TGTGCCAGCAGCTTAGCGGGGGGGCCGTATGAGCAGTTCTTC	CASSLAGGPYEQFF
-	TRBV12-3/TRBV12-4	TRBD2	TRBJ2-1	TGTGCCAGCAGTCCGGAGCGGGGGTCCAATGAGCAGTTCTTC	CASSPERGSNEQFF
-	TRBV28	-	TRBJ1-5	TGTGCCAGCAGTTTTAGGTTGAGGGGCAAGGGTCAGCCCCAGCATTTT	CASSFRLRGKGQPQHF
-	TRBV5-1	-	TRBJ1-2	TGCGCCAGCAGCTTGGGGCCCTCTGGCTCCTATGGCTACACCTTC	CASSLGPSGSYGYTF
-	TRBV20-1	TRBD2	TRBJ2-3	TGCAGTGCTAGAGAGTACGGGGGGGCCCCAGATACGCAGTATTTT	CSAREYGGAPDTQYF
-	TRBV10-3	-	TRBJ2-1	TGTGCCATCAGTGGTGGGGGATCGGACAATGAGCAGTTCTTC	CAISGGGSDNEQFF
-	TRBV4-1	-	TRBJ1-6	TGCGCCAGCACCCAGCGACGGGTAAATTCACCCCTCCACTTT	CASTQRRVNSPLHF